This entry concerns a single T cell receptor (beta chain). Its antigen is undetermined. Other DNA variants within this sample encode the same CDR3. This record belongs to a study of T cell responses to AZD1222 COVID-19 vaccine. Whole-study results and caveats: Once two AZD1222 doses were given, Spike-specific TCR breadth and depth went up.

Germline-derived CDR1 and CDR2 are MNHEY and SMNVEV (reference sequence). Germline trimming cut 5 bases from V and 2 bases from J; bases unmatched to any gene: 7. This CDR3 contains 16 residues. Sequencing used immunoSEQ multiplex PCR; TCRdb keeps in-frame clones, though not all of them. The profile shows around 100,000 clones, about 80% of them singletons. The chain couples TRBV27 to TRBJ2-3; TRBD2 aligns across 10 bases. The sample here was peripheral blood, taken on day 0 of AZD1222 vaccination. The clonotype was recovered from an adult in good health. CDR3: CASSRSTSGSTDTQYF. As DNA, the CDR3 is TGTGCCAGCAGTCGGTCGACTAGCGGGTCCACAGATACGCAGTATTTT.